The sequence of this T cell receptor (beta chain) was determined in a study of T-cell reconstitution after alpha-beta-depleted transplantation in children. The library targeted TCRbeta and was prepared with unique molecular identifiers. TCRdb re-derived calls from the PCR reads in MiXCR, one entry per CDR3 protein. The table records 700,000 to 950,000 distinct CDR3 sequences, less than 20% of them present only once. The CDR3 sequence is 14 residues long. Trimming took 10 bases from V and 0 from J, leaving 15 bases between them. Germline CDR1 ENHRY, CDR2 SYGVKD. This clonotype was seen more than once but under ten times.

The sequence came from a male patient younger than 18 who had a stem cell transplant for acute lymphoblastic leukemia, so the T cells may come from the graft donor. Source: PBMCs, mostly from graft donor cells, taken 360 days after TCRalphabeta/CD19-depleted stem cell transplant. V gene TRBV10-3 combines with J gene TRBJ1-1; D ambiguous. This CDR3 reads CATTEGPLNTEAFF. The DNA for the CDR3 is TGTGCCACCACCGAAGGACCCCTGAACACTGAAGCTTTCTTT.